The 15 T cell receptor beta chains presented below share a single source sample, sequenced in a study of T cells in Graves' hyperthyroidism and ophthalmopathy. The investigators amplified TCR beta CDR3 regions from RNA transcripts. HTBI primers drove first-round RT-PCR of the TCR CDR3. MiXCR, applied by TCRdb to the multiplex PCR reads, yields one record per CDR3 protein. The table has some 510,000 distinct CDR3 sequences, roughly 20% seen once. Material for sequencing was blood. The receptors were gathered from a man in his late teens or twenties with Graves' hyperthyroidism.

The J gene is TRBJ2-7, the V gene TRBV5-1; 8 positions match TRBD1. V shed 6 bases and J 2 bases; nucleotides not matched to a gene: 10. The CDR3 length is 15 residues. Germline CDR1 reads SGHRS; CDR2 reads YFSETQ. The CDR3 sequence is CASTGGGTGTYEQYF. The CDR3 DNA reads TGCGCCAGCACCGGGGGTGGGACAGGAACCTACGAGCAGTACTTC.

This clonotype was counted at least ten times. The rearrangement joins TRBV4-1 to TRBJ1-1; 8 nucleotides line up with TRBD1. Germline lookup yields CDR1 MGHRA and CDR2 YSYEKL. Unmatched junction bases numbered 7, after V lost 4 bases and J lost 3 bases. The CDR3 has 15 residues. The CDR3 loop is CASSPRQGRDTEAFF. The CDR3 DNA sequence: TGCGCCAGCAGCCCCCGACAGGGGAGGGACACTGAAGCTTTCTTT.

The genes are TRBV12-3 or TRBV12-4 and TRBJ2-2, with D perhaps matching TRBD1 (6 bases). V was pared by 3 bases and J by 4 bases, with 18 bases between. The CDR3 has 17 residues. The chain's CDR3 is CASSFPPQTGSTGELFF. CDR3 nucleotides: TGTGCCAGCAGTTTCCCCCCCCAAACAGGGTCCACCGGGGAGCTGTTTTTT.

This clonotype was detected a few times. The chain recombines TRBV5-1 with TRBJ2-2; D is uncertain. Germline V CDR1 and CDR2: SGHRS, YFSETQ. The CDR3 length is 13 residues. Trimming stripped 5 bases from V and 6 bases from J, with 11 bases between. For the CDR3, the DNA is TGCGCCAGCAGGGTGGTCCTCGCCGGGGAGCTGTTTTTT. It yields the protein CASRVVLAGELFF.

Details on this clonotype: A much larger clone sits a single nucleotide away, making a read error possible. The DNA of the CDR3 is TGTGCCAGTAGTATGGGGGGGAACGCTGAAGCTTGCTTT. Translating gives CASSMGGNAEACF. The rearrangement links TRBV19 to TRBJ1-1; maybe TRBD1 (5 bases). This CDR3 is built from 13 residues. From germline, CDR1 is LNHDA and CDR2 SQIVND (reference sequence).

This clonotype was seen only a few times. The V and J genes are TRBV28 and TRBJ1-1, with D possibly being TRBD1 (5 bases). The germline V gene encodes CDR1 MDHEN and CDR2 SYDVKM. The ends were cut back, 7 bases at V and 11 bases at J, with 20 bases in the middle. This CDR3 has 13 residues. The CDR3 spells CASTRGANLQAFF. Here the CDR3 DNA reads TGTGCCAGCACCCGCGGGGCCAATTTACAGGCTTTCTTT.

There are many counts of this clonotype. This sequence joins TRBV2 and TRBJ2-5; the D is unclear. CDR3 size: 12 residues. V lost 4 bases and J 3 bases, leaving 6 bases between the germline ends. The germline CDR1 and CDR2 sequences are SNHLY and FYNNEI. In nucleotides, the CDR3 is TGTGCCAGCAGTGGAACCAAAGAGACCCAGTACTTC. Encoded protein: CASSGTKETQYF.

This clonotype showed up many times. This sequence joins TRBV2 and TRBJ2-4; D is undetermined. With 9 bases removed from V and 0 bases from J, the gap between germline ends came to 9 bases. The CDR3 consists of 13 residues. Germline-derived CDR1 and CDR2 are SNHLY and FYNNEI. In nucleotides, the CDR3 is TGTGCCAGTCGGGCCATAGCCAAAAACATTCAGTACTTC. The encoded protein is CASRAIAKNIQYF.

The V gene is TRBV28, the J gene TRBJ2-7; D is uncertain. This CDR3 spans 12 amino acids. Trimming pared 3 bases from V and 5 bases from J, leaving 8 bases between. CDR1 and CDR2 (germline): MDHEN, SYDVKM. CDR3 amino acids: CASSFLQDEQYF. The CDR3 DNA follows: TGTGCCAGCAGTTTCCTCCAGGACGAGCAGTACTTC.

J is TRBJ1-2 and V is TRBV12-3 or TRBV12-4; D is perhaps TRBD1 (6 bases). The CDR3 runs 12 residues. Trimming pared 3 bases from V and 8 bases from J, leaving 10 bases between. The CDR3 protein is CASSFSQGGYTF. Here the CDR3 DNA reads TGTGCCAGCAGTTTTTCCCAGGGGGGCTACACCTTC.

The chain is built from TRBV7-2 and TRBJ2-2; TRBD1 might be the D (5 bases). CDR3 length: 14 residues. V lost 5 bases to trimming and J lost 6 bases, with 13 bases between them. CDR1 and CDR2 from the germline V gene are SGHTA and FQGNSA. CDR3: CASSPDSGPGELFF. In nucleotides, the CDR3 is TGTGCCAGCAGCCCAGACAGTGGCCCCGGGGAGCTGTTTTTT.

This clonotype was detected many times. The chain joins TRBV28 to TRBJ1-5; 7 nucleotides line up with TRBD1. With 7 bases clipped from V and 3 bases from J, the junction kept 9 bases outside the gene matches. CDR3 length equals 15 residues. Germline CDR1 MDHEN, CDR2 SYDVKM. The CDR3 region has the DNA TGTGCCAGCAACTCGAGACAGGGTTTCAATCAGCCCCAGCATTTT. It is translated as CASNSRQGFNQPQHF.

DNA of the CDR3: TGTGCCAGTAGTGTACCAGGGGACTTGGACTATGGCTACACCTTC. The encoded protein is CASSVPGDLDYGYTF. The V and J genes are TRBV19 and TRBJ1-2; possible D gene TRBD1, 6 bases. The V end lost 5 bases, the J end lost 3 bases, and 16 bases lay between the germline ends. CDR1 is LNHDA, CDR2 SQIVND, per germline (reference sequence). The length of the CDR3 is 15 residues.

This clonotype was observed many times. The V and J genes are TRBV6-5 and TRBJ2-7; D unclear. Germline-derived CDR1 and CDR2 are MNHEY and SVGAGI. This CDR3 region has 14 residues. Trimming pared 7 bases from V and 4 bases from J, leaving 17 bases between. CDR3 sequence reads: CASTSIRVLYEQYF. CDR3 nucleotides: TGTGCCAGCACTTCCATCCGGGTCTTATACGAGCAGTACTTC.

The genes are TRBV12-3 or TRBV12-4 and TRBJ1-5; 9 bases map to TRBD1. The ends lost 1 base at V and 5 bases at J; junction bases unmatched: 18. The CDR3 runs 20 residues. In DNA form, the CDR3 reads TGTGCCAGCAGTTTAGTATTAAGAATGCGGACAGGGGAATTAGATCAGCCCCAGCATTTT. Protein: CASSLVLRMRTGELDQPQHF.